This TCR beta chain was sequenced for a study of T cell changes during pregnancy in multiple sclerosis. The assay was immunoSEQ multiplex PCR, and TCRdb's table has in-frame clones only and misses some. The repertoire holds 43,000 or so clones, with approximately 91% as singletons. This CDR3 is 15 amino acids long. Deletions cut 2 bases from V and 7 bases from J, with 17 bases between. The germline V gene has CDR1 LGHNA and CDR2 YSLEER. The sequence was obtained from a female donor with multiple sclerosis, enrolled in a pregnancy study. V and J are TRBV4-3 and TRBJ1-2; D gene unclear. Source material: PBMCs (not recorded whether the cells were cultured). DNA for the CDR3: TGCGCCAGCAGCCAACGGGAAAACCGTCTCCCTGGCTACACCTTC. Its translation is CASSQRENRLPGYTF.